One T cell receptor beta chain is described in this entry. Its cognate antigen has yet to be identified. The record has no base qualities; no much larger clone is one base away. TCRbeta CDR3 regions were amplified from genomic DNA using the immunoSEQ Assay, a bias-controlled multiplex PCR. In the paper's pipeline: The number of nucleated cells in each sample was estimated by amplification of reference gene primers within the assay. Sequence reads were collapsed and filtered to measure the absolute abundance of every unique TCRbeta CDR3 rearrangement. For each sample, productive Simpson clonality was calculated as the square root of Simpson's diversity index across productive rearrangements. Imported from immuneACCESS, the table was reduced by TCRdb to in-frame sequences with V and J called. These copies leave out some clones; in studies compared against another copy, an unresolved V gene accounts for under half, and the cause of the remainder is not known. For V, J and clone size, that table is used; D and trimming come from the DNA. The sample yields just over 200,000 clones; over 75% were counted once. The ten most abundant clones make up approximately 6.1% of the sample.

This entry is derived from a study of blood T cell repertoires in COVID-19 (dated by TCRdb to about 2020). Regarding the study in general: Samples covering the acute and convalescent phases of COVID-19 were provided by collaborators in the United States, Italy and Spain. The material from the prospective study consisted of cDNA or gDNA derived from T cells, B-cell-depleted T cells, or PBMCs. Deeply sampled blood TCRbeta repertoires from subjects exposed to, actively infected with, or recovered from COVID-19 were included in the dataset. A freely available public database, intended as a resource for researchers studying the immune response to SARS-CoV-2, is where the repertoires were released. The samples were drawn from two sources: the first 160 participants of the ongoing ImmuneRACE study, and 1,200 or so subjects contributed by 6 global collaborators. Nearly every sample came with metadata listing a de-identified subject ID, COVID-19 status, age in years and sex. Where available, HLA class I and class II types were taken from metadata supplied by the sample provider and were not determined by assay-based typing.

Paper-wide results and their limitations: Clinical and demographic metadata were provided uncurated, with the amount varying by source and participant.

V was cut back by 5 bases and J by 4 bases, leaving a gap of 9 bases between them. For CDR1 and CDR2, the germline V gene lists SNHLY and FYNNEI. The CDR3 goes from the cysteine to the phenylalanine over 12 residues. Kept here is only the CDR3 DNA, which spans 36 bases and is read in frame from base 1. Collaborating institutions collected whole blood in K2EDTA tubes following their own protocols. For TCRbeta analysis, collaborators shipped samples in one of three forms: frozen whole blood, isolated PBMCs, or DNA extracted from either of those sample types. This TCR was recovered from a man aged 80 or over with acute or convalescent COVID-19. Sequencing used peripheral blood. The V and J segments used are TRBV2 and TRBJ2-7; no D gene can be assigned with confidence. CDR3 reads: CASSTNSYEQYF. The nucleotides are TGTGCCAGCAGTACGAACAGTTACGAGCAGTACTTC.